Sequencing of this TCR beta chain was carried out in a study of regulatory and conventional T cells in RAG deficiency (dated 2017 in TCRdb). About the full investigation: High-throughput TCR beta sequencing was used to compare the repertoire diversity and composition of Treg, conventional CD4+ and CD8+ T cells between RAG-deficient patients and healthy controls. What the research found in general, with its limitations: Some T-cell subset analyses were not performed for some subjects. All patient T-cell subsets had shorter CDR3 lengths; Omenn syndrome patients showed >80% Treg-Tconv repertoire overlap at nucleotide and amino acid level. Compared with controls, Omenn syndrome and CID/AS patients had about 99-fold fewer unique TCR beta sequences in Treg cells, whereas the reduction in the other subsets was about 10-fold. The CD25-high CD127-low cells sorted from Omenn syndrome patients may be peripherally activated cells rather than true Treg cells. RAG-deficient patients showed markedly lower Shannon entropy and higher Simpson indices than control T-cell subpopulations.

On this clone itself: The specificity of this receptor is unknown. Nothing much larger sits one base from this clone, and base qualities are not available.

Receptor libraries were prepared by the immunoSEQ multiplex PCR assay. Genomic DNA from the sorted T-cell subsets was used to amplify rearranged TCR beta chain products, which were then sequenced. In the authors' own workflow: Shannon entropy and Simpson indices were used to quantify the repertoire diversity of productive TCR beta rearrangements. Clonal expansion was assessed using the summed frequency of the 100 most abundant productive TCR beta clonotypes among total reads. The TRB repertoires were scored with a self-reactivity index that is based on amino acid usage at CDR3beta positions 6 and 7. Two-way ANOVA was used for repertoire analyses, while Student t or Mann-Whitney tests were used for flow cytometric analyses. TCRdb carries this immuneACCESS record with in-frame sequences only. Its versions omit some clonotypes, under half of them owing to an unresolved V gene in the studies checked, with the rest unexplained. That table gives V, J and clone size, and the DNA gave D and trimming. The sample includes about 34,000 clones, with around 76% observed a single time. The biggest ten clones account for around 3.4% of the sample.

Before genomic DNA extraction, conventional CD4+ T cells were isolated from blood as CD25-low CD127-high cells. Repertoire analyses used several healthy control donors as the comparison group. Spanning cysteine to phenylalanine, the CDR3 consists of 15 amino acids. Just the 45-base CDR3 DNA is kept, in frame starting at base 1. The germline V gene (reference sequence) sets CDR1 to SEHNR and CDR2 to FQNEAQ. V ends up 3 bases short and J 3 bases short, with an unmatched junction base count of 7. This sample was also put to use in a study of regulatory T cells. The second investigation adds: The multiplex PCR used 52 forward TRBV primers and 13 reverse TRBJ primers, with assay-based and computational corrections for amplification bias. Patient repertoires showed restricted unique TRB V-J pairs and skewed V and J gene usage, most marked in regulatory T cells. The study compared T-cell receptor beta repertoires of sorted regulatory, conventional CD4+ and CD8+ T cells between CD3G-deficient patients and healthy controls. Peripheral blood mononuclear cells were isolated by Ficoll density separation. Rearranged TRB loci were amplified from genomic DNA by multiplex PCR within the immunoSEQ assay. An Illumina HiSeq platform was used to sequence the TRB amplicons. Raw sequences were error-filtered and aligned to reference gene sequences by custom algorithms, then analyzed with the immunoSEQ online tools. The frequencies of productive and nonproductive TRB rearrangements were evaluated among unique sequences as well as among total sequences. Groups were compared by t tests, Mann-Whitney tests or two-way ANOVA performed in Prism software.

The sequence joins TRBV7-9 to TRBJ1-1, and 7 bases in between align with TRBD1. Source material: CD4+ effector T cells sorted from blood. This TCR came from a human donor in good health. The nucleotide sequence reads TGTGCCAGCAGCTTCTTCCGGACAGGCGACACTGAAGCTTTCTTT. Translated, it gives CASSFFRTGDTEAFF.